These 15 T cell receptor beta chains were sequenced from one sample in a study of T cells after yellow fever vaccination. MiXCR was run by TCRdb on the 5' RACE reads, yielding one entry per CDR3 protein. Counted here are 500,000 to 550,000 distinct CDR3 sequences, 20% to 25% occurring once; the ten biggest clones make up 16%. The sequences come from PBMCs, collected more than 20 days after the first yellow fever vaccination. The receptors derive from a man between 18 and 29 years old who received the YFV17D yellow fever vaccine.

This clonotype appeared many times. V is TRBV12-3 or TRBV12-4 and J is TRBJ2-2; D is unclear. The CDR3 covers 13 residues. V lost 4 bases and J lost 6, with 9 bases in between. The CDR3 reads CASSYSAAGELFF. CDR3 nucleotide sequence: TGTGCCAGCAGTTACTCGGCAGCCGGGGAGCTGTTTTTT.

This clonotype came up a few times. The J gene is TRBJ2-7, the V gene TRBV20-1; 8 bases are shared with TRBD2. The CDR3 sequence is 15 residues long. Trimming took 0 bases from V and 3 from J; bases not matched to a gene: 7. From germline, CDR1 is DFQATT and CDR2 SNEGSKA (reference sequence). The CDR3 sequence: CSARDLGGGRYEQYF. CDR3 DNA sequence: TGCAGTGCTAGAGATCTTGGCGGGGGGCGCTACGAGCAGTACTTC.

This clonotype was observed many times. V and J are TRBV5-1 and TRBJ2-1; 12 positions agree with TRBD2. Germline lookup yields CDR1 SGHRS and CDR2 YFSETQ. The V segment lost 3 bases and the J segment 8 bases; nucleotides outside the gene matches: 9. CDR3 length: 16 amino acids. CDR3 nucleotide sequence: TGCGCCAGCAGCTCCACTCTAGCGGGGGGGCTCTATGAGCAGTTCTTC. Translation gives CASSSTLAGGLYEQFF.

This clonotype was observed a handful of times. This chain joins TRBV11-2 and TRBJ1-5, with TRBD1 identical over 8 bases. With V trimmed by 3 bases and J by 6 bases, 4 bases remained unmatched. CDR1 SGHAT and CDR2 FQNNGV come from the germline V gene. The CDR3 extends over 14 amino acids. In nucleotides, the CDR3 is TGTGCCAGCAGCTTGCAGGGGGCCCGTCAGCCCCAGCATTTT. This sequence encodes CASSLQGARQPQHF.

V and J are TRBV12-3 or TRBV12-4 and TRBJ1-2; a possible D gene is TRBD1 (6 bases). The CDR3 contains 14 residues. Trimming left V 0 bases short and J 8 bases short, with 13 bases between. The CDR3 region is CASSLAEGGNGYTF. CDR3 sequence (DNA): TGTGCCAGCAGTTTAGCGGAAGGGGGTAACGGCTACACCTTC.

The chain joins TRBV5-1 to TRBJ2-6; 7 bases align to TRBD1. V was clipped by 2 bases and J by 1 base; unmatched bases: 9. The V gene's germline CDR1 is SGHRS and CDR2 YFSETQ. There are 18 residues in the CDR3. The CDR3 region is CASSFAGGIKSGANVLTF. The CDR3, as DNA: TGCGCCAGCAGCTTTGCAGGGGGTATCAAATCTGGGGCCAACGTCCTGACTTTC.

The chain joins TRBV3-1 to TRBJ2-6; D is unclear. Germline V gene sequence: CDR1 LGHDT, CDR2 YNNKEL (reference sequence). The CDR3 has 15 amino acids. V lost 1 base and J lost 0, with 4 bases in between. The CDR3 reads CASSQVGSGANVLTF. CDR3 DNA: TGTGCCAGCAGCCAAGTTGGCTCTGGGGCCAACGTCCTGACTTTC.

This clonotype was detected once. The rearrangement links TRBV20-1 to TRBJ1-2, with TRBD1 matching over 12 bases. The length of the CDR3 is 15 residues. V trimming: 5 bases; J trimming: 5 bases; junction bases outside the gene matches: 9. Germline CDR1 DFQATT, CDR2 SNEGSKA (reference sequence). CDR3 protein: CSAVPGQGAGYGYTF. In nucleotides, the CDR3 is TGCAGTGCTGTTCCGGGACAGGGGGCAGGGTATGGCTACACCTTC.

The chain uses TRBV4-3 and TRBJ1-2; 8 nucleotides match TRBD1. This CDR3 comprises 13 residues. Trimming took 4 bases from V and 7 from J; bases not matched to a gene: 5. Germline V gene lookup returns CDR1 LGHNA and CDR2 YSLEER. DNA of the CDR3: TGCGCCAGCAGCCCGACAGGGGCGATTGGCTACACCTTC. This gives the protein CASSPTGAIGYTF.

The rearrangement uses TRBV5-5 and TRBJ2-7, with a weak D call TRBD1 (6 bases). CDR3 length: 15 amino acids. V dropped 0 bases and J dropped 5 bases, with 15 bases sitting between them. Germline CDR1 is SGHKS and CDR2 is YYEKEE (reference sequence). CDR3 protein: CASSLAGSGANEQYF. The CDR3 DNA reads as TGTGCCAGCAGCTTGGCGGGCTCAGGGGCGAACGAGCAGTACTTC.

The chain uses TRBV7-2 and TRBJ1-6; D unresolved. The CDR3 runs 15 residues. In germline, CDR1 is SGHTA, CDR2 FQGNSA. V was trimmed by 5 bases and J by 0 bases, leaving 8 bases between them. The CDR3 loop is CASSIQSSYNSPLHF. The DNA of the CDR3 is TGTGCCAGCAGCATACAGAGCTCCTATAATTCACCCCTCCACTTT.

This clonotype was picked up a small number of times. The CDR3 sequence: CASGIAGGGYEQYF. The CDR3 DNA follows: TGTGCCAGCGGAATAGCGGGGGGTGGCTACGAGCAGTACTTC. The V gene is TRBV7-2, the J gene TRBJ2-7, with TRBD2 matching over 10 bases. The V and J ends lost 8 bases and 3 bases, in that order; junction bases with no gene match: 7. This CDR3 has 14 amino acids. CDR1 is SGHTA and CDR2 is FQGNSA in the germline V gene.

This clonotype was detected a few times. The V call is TRBV18, the J call TRBJ2-7; 7 positions agree with TRBD1. Germline CDR1 KGHSH, CDR2 LQKENI. This CDR3 spans 14 amino acids. V dropped 0 bases and J dropped 6; count of bases not matched to a gene: 5. CDR3 coding DNA: TGTGCCAGCTCACCACCGGACAGGTTGGGCGAGCAGTACGTC. This translates into CASSPPDRLGEQYV.

Worth noting for this clonotype: The junction does not match germline at one end; this may be a read error. The chain uses TRBV11-2 and TRBJ2-7; 8 bases match TRBD1. Germline V gene lookup returns CDR1 SGHAT and CDR2 FQNNGV. The CDR3 consists of 12 residues. CDR3 DNA: TGTGCCAGCAGCATTACCAGGGGGCCTCAATCCTTC. Translating gives CASSITRGPQSF.

This clonotype occurred many times. CDR3 sequence reads: CASSLGSGGYTDTQYF. CDR3 DNA: TGTGCCAGCAGCTTAGGAAGCGGGGGGTACACAGATACGCAGTATTTT. J is TRBJ2-3 and V is TRBV11-2; 9 bases map to TRBD2. Losses at the gene ends were 1 base for V and 2 bases for J; bases not matched to a gene: 4. CDR3 length: 16 amino acids. CDR1 is SGHAT, CDR2 FQNNGV, per germline.